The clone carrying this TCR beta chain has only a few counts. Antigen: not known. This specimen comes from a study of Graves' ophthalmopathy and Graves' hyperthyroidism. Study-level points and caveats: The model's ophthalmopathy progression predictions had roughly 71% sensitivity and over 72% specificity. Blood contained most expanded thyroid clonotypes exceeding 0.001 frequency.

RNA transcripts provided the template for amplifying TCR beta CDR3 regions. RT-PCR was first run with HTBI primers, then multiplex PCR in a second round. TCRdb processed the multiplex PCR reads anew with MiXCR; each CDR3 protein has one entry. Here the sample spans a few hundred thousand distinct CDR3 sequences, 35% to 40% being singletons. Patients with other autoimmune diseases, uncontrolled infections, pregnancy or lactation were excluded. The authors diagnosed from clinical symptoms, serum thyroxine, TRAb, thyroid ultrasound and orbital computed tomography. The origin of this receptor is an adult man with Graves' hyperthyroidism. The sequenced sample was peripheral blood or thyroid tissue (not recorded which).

The CDR3 DNA follows: TGTGCCAGCAGCAGTAGTGGAGGGGAGCTGTTTTTT. Translating it yields CASSSSGGELFF. This sequence joins TRBV12-3 or TRBV12-4 and TRBJ2-2, with D unclear. V was pared by 6 bases and J by 8 bases, with 10 bases between. This CDR3 spans 12 amino acids.